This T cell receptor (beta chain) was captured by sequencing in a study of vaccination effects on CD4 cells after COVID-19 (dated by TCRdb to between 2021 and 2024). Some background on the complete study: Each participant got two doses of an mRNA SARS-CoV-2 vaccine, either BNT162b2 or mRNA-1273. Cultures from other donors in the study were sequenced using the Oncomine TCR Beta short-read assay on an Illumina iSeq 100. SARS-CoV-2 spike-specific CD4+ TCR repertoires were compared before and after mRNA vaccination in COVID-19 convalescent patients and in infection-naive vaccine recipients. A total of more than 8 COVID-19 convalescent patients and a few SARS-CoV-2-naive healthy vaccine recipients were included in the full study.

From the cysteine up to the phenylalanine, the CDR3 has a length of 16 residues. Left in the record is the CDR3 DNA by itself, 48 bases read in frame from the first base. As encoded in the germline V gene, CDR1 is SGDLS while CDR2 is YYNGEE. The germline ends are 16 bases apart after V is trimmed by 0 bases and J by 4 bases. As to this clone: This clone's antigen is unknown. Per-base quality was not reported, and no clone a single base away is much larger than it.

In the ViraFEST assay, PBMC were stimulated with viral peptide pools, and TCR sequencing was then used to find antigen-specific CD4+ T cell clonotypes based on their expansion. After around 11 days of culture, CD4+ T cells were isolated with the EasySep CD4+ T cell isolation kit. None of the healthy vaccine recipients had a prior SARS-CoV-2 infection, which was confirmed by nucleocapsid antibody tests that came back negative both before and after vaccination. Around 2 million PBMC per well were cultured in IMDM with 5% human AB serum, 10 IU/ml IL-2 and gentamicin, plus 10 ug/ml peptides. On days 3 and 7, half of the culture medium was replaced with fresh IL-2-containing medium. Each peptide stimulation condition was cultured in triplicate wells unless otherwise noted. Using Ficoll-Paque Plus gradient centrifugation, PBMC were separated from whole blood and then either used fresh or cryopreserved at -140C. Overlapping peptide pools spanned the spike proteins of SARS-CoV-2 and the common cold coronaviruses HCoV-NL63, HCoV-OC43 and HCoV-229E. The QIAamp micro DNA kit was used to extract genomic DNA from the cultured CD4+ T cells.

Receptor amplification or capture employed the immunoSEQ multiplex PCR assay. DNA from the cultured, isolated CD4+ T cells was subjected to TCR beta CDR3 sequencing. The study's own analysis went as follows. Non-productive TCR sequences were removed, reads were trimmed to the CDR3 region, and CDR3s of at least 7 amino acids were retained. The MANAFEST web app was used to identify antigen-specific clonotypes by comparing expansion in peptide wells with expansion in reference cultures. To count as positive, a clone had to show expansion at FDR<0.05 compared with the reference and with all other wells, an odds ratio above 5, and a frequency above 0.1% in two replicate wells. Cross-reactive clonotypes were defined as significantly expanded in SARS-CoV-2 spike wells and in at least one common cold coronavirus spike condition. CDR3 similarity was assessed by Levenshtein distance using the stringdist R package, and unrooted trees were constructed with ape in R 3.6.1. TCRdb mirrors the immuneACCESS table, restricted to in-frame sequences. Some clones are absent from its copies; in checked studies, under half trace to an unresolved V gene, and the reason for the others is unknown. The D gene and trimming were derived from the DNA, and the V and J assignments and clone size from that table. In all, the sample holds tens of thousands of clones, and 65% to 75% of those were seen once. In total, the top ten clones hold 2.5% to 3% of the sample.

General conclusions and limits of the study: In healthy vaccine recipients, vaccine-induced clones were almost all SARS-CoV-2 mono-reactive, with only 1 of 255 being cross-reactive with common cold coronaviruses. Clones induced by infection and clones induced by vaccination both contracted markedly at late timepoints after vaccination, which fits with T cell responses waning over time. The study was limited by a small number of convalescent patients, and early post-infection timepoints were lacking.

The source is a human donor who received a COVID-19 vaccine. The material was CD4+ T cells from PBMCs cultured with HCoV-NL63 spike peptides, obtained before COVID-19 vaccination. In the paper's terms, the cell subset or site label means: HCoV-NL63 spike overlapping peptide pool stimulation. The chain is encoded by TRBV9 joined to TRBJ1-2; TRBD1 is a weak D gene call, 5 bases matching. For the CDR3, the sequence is CASSVVSGITAYGYTF. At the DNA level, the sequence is TGTGCCAGCAGCGTAGTTTCAGGGATAACGGCCTATGGCTACACCTTC.